This entry is about one T cell receptor beta chain. As processed by the authors: Amplifying reference gene primers gave estimates of nucleated cell counts. The protocol was immunoSEQ multiplex PCR, while the TCRdb copy is restricted to in-frame clones and leaves out a portion. The V and J calls and clone size were taken over from that table, and D and trimming were inferred from the DNA. The repertoire holds about 200,000 clones, with 85% to 90% as singletons. This sample is part of a study of blood T cell repertoires in COVID-19. Study summary: The origin of the acute and convalescent COVID-19 samples was the United States, Italy and Spain. The analysed material was cDNA or gDNA that came from T cells, B-cell-depleted T cells, or PBMCs.

Germline V gene lookup returns CDR1 KGHSH and CDR2 LQKENI. This CDR3 has 15 residues. Germline trimming cut 3 bases from V and 7 bases from J; bases unmatched to any gene: 5. This sequence originates from an older woman with acute or convalescent COVID-19. The rearrangement uses TRBV18 and TRBJ1-4; TRBD1 agrees at 10 bases. Sequenced material: peripheral blood. The CDR3 here is CASSPRTGGGEKLFF. DNA of the CDR3: TGTGCCAGCTCACCCAGGACAGGGGGAGGTGAAAAACTGTTTTTT.